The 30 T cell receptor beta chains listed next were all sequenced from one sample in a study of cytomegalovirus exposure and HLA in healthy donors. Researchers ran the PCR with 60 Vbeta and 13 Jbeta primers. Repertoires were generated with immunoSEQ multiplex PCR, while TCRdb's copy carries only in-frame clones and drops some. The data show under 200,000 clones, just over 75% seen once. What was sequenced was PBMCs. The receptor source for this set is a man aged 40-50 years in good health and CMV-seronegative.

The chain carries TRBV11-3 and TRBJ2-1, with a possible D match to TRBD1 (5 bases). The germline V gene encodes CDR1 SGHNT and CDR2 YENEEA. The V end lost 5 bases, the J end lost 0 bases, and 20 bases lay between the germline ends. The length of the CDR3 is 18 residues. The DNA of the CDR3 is TGTGCCAGCAGCCCTCGGCAGGGTGCCCAGGGCTCCTACAATGAGCAGTTCTTC. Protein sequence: CASSPRQGAQGSYNEQFF.

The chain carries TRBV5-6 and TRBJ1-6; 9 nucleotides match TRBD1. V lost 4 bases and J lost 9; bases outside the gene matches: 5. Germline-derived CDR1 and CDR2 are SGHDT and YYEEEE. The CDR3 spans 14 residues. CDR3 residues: CASSGDRVGSPLHF. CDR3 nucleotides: TGTGCCAGCAGCGGGGACAGGGTGGGTTCACCCCTCCACTTT.

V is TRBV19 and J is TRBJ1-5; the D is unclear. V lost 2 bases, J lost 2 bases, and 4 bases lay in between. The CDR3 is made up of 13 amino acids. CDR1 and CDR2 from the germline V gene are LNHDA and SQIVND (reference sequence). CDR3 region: CASSIPGNQPQHF. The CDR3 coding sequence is TGTGCCAGTAGTATACCCGGCAATCAGCCCCAGCATTTT.

CDR3 bases: TGTGCCAGCAGCCCGCCGGGACAGGGGGTCAACAATGAGCAGTTCTTC. Amino acid sequence: CASSPPGQGVNNEQFF. The J gene is TRBJ2-1, the V gene TRBV5-6; 11 nucleotides match TRBD1. Trimming removed 4 bases from V and 5 bases from J; junction bases left unmatched: 8. The CDR3 has 16 residues. Germline assignment: CDR1 SGHDT and CDR2 YYEEEE. Combining the CDR3 with reference TRBV5-6 and TRBJ2-1 gives the whole variable domain DAGVTQSPTHLIKTRGQQVTLRCSPKSGHDTVSWYQQALGQGPQFIFQYYEEEERQRGNFPDRFSGHQFPNYSSELNVNALLLGDSALYLCASSPPGQGVNNEQFFGPGTRLTVL.

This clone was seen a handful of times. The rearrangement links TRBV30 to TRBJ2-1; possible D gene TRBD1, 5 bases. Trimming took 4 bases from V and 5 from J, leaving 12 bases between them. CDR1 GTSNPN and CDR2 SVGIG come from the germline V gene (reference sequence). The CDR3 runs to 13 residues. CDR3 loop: CAWKGLENNEQFF. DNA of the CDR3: TGTGCCTGGAAGGGGCTAGAGAACAATGAGCAGTTCTTC.

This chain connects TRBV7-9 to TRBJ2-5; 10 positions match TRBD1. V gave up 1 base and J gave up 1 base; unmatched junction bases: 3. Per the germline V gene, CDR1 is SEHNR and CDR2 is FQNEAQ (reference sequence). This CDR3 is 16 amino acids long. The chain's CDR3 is CASSLGDRGLQETQYF. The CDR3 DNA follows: TGTGCCAGCAGCTTAGGGGACAGGGGCCTCCAAGAGACCCAGTACTTC.

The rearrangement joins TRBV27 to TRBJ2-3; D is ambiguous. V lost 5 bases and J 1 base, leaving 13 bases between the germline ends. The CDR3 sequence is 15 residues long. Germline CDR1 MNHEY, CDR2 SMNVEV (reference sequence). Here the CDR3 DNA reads TGTGCCAGCAGTCTCCGTTCACTGGGCACAGATACGCAGTATTTT. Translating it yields CASSLRSLGTDTQYF.

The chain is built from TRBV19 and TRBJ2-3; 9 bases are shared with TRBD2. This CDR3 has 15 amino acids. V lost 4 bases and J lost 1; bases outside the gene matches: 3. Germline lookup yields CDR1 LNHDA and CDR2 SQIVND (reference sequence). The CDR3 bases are TGTGCCAGTAGTAGACTAGCGGCACGCACAGATACGCAGTATTTT. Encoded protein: CASSRLAARTDTQYF. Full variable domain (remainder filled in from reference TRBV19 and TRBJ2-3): DGGITQSPKYLFRKEGQNVTLSCEQNLNHDAMYWYRQDPGQGLRLIYYSQIVNDFQKGDIAEGYSVSREKKESFPLTVTSAQKNPTAFYLCASSRLAARTDTQYFGPGTRLTVL.

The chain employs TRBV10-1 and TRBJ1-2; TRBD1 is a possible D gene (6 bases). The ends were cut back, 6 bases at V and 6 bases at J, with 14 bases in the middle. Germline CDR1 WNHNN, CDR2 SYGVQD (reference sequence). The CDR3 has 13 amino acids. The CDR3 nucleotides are TGCGCCAGCAGCCCAACAACAGGGAATGGCTACACCTTC. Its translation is CASSPTTGNGYTF.

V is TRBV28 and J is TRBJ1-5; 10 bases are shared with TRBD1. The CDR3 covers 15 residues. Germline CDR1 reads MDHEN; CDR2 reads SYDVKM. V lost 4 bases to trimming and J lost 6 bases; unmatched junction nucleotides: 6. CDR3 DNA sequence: TGTGCCAGCAGTTGGGACAGGGGAAGGTCTCAGCCCCAGCATTTT. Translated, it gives CASSWDRGRSQPQHF.

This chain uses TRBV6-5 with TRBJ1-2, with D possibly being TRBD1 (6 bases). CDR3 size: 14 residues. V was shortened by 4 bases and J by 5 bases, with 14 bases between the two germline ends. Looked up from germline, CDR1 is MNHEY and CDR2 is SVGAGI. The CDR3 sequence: CASSSGQQTYGYTF. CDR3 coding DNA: TGTGCCAGCAGTTCCGGACAGCAAACATATGGCTACACCTTC.

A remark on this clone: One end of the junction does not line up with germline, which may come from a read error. The CDR3 sequence: CSSSPGQNGGAYTF. The CDR3 region has the DNA TGTTCCAGCAGCCCTGGACAGAATGGTGGAGCCTACACCTTC. The V gene is TRBV7-9, the J gene TRBJ1-2, with D possibly TRBD1 on 6 matching bases. This CDR3 has 14 amino acids. Germline V gene sequence: CDR1 SEHNR, CDR2 FQNEAQ (reference sequence).

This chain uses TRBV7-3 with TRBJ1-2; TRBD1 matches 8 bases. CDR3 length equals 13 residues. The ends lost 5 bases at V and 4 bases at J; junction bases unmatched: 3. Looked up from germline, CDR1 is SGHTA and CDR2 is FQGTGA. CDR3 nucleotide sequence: TGTGCCAGCAGCCGTGGACAGGGCTATGGCTACACCTTC. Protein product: CASSRGQGYGYTF.

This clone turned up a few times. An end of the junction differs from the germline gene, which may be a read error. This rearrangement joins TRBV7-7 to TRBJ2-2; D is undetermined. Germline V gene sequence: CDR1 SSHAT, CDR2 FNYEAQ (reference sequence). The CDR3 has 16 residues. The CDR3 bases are TGTGCTAGCAGCTTAAGGTGGAGAGAAAACACCGGGGAGCTGTTTTTT. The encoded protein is CASSLRWRENTGELFF.

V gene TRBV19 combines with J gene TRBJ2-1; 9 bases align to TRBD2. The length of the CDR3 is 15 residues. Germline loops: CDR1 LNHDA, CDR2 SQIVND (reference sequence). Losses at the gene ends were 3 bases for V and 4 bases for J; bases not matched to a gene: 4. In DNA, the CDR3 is TGTGCCAGTAGTATTGATAGCGGGAGATACAATGAGCAGTTCTTC. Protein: CASSIDSGRYNEQFF. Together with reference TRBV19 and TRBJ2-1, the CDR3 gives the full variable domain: DGGITQSPKYLFRKEGQNVTLSCEQNLNHDAMYWYRQDPGQGLRLIYYSQIVNDFQKGDIAEGYSVSREKKESFPLTVTSAQKNPTAFYLCASSIDSGRYNEQFFGPGTRLTVL.

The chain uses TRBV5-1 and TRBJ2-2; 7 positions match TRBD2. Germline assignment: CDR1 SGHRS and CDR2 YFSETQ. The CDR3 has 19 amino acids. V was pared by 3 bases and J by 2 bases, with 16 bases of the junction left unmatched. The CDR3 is CASSWTFAPGRPNTGELFF. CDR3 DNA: TGCGCCAGCAGCTGGACCTTCGCTCCCGGGAGGCCCAACACCGGGGAGCTGTTTTTT.

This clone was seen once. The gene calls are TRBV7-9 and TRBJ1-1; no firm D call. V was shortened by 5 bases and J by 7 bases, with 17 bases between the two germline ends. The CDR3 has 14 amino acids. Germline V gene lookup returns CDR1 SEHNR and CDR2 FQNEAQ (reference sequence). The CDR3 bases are TGTGCCAGCAGCCGTCTGACAACCACTTTTGAAGCTTTCTTT. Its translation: CASSRLTTTFEAFF.

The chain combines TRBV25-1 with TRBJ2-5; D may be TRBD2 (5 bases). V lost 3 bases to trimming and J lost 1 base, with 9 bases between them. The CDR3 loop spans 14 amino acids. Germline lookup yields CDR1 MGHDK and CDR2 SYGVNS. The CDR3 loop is CASSDPGSQETQYF. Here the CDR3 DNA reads TGTGCCAGCAGTGATCCGGGGTCCCAAGAGACCCAGTACTTC.

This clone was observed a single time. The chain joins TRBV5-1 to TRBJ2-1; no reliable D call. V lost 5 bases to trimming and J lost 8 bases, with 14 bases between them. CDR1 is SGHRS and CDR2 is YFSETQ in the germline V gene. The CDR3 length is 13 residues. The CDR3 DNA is TGCGCCAGCAGTCGCGACTTATATGATGAGCAGTTCTTC. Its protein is CASSRDLYDEQFF.

The CDR3, as DNA: TGCGCCAGCAGCCAAGATTCCCCGGGACAGGGTAGAGATACGCAGTATTTT. The encoded protein is CASSQDSPGQGRDTQYF. This sequence joins TRBV4-1 and TRBJ2-3; TRBD1 agrees at 9 bases. This CDR3 region has 17 residues. Trimming took 0 bases from V and 5 from J; bases not matched to a gene: 9. CDR1 MGHRA and CDR2 YSYEKL come from the germline V gene.

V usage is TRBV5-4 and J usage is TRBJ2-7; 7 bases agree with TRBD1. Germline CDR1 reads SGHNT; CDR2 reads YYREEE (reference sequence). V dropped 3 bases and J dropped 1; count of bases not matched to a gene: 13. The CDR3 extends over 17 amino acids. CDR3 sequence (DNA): TGTGCCAGCAGCTGGGGGCCCCTAGGGACAGTTTCCTACGAGCAGTACTTC. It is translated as CASSWGPLGTVSYEQYF.

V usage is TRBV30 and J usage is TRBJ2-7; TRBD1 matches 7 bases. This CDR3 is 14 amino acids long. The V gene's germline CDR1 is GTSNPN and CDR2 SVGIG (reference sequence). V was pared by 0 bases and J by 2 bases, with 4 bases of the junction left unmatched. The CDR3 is CAWSVPGQTYEQYV. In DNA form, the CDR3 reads TGTGCCTGGAGTGTCCCGGGACAGACCTACGAGCAGTACGTC.

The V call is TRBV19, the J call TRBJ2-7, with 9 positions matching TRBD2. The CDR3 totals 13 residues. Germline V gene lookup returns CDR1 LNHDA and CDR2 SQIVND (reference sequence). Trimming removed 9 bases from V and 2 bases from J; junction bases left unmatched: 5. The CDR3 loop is CASQSGRPYEQYF. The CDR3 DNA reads TGTGCCAGCCAGAGCGGGAGGCCCTACGAGCAGTACTTC. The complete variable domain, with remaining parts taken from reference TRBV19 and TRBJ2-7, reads DGGITQSPKYLFRKEGQNVTLSCEQNLNHDAMYWYRQDPGQGLRLIYYSQIVNDFQKGDIAEGYSVSREKKESFPLTVTSAQKNPTAFYLCASQSGRPYEQYFGPGTRLTVT.

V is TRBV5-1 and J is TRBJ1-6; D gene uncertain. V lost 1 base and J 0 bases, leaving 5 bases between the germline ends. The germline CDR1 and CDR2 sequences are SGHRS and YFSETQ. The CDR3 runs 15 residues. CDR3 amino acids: CASSLSSSYNSPLHF. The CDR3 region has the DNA TGCGCCAGCAGCTTGAGTAGCTCCTATAATTCACCCCTCCACTTT.

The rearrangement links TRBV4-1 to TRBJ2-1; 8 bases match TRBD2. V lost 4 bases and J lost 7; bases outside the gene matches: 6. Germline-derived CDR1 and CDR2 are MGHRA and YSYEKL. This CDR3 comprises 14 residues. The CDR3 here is CASSLAGMGNEQFF. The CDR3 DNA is TGCGCCAGCAGCCTAGCGGGAATGGGGAATGAGCAGTTCTTC.

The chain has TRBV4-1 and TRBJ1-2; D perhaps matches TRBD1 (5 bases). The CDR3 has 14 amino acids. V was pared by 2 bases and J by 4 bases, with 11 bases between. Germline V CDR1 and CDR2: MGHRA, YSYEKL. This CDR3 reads CASSQRRQTYGYTF. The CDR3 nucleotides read TGCGCCAGCAGCCAAAGACGACAGACCTATGGCTACACCTTC.

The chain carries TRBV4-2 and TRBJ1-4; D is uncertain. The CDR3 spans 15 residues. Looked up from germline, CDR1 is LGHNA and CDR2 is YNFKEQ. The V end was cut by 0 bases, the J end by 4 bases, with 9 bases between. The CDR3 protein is CASSQDPRDNEKLFF. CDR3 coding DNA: TGTGCCAGCAGCCAAGACCCCCGGGATAATGAAAAACTGTTTTTT.

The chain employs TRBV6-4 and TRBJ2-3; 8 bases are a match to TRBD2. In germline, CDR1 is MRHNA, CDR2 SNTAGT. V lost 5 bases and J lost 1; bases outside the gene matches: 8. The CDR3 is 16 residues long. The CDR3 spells CASSNGYGGGTDTQYF. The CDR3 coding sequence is TGTGCCAGCAGTAACGGCTACGGGGGGGGCACAGATACGCAGTATTTT.

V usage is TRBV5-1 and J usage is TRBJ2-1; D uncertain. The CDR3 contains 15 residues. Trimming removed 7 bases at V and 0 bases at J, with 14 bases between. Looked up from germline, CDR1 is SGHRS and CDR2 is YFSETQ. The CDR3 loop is CASGPDYSSYNEQFF. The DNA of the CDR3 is TGCGCCAGCGGCCCAGATTATTCCTCCTACAATGAGCAGTTCTTC. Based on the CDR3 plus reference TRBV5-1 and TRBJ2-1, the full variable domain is KAGVTQTPRYLIKTRGQQVTLSCSPISGHRSVSWYQQTPGQGLQFLFEYFSETQRNKGNFPGRFSGRQFSNSRSEMNVSTLELGDSALYLCASGPDYSSYNEQFFGPGTRLTVL.

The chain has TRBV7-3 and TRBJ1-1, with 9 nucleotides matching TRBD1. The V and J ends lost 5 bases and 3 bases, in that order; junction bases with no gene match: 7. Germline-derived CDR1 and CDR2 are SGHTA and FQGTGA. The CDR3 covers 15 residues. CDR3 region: CASSQNRGQDTEAFF. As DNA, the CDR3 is TGTGCCAGCAGCCAAAACAGGGGGCAGGACACTGAAGCTTTCTTT.